The 25 T cell receptor beta chains in this list originate from one sample, sequenced in a study of OX40 agonist ivuxolimab in advanced cancers. Libraries were prepared by immunoSEQ multiplex PCR; TCRdb keeps only in-frame clonotypes and omits some of them. The data contain roughly 11,000 clones, 74% of them singletons. The input for sequencing was CD4+ or CD8+ T cells sorted from blood, taken in a trial of the OX40 agonist ivuxolimab. Every receptor here comes from an adult with an advanced solid tumor such as melanoma, head and neck, liver or kidney cancer.

This sequence joins TRBV28 and TRBJ1-3; 7 nucleotides line up with TRBD1. Germline V CDR1 and CDR2: MDHEN, SYDVKM. V was clipped by 5 bases and J by 3 bases; unmatched bases: 7. The CDR3 contains 15 residues. CDR3: CASSLSTGDGNTIYF. Here the CDR3 DNA reads TGTGCCAGCAGTCTATCCACAGGGGATGGAAACACCATATATTTT.

This clone was counted a few times. The chain uses TRBV10-3 and TRBJ2-1, with TRBD2 identical over 8 bases. V gave up 0 bases and J gave up 13 bases; unmatched junction bases: 5. The CDR3 length is 13 residues. CDR1 and CDR2 (germline): ENHRY, SYGVKD. CDR3 nucleotide sequence: TGTGCCATCAGTGAGTCCTTAGGACTAGCTCAGTTCTTC. It yields the protein CAISESLGLAQFF.

The chain employs TRBV13 and TRBJ1-1; D ambiguous. Trimming removed 5 bases at V and 3 bases at J, with 10 bases between. CDR1 and CDR2 from the germline V gene are PRHDT and FYEKMQ (reference sequence). The CDR3 has 13 residues. The CDR3 DNA reads TGTGCCAGCAGCCCGCTTGCAGACACTGAAGCTTTCTTT. Its protein is CASSPLADTEAFF.

The chain is built from TRBV30 and TRBJ2-2; D may match TRBD1 or TRBD2 (5 bases each). Germline V CDR1 and CDR2: GTSNPN, SVGIG (reference sequence). V lost 4 bases, J lost 1 base, and 7 bases lay in between. This CDR3 has 13 amino acids. The CDR3 nucleotides read TGTGCCTGGATGGGGGTGAACACCGGGGAGCTGTTTTTT. It specifies CAWMGVNTGELFF. Full variable domain (rest looked up from reference TRBV30 and TRBJ2-2): SQTIHQWPATLVQPVGSPLSLECTVEGTSNPNLYWYRQAAGRGLQLLFYSVGIGQISSEVPQNLSASRPQDRQFILSSKKLLLSDSGFYLCAWMGVNTGELFFGEGSRLTVL.

J is TRBJ2-1 and V is TRBV9; 9 nucleotides align to TRBD2. CDR3 length: 14 residues. Germline V CDR1 and CDR2: SGDLS, YYNGEE. With 4 bases clipped from V and 7 bases from J, the junction kept 6 bases outside the gene matches. The DNA for the CDR3 is TGTGCCAGCAGCAGTAGCGGGAGACGAAATGAGCAGTTCTTC. This gives the protein CASSSSGRRNEQFF.

This chain uses TRBV6-5 with TRBJ2-5; D perhaps matches TRBD1 (6 bases). Between the trimmed V and J ends, which lost 0 bases and 6 bases, there was a span of 14 bases. This CDR3 spans 15 amino acids. Germline CDR1 is MNHEY and CDR2 is SVGAGI. The CDR3 spells CASSYSLGGQKTQYF. CDR3 DNA: TGTGCCAGCAGTTACTCTCTTGGGGGACAAAAGACCCAGTACTTC.

This clone was counted a few times. V usage is TRBV19 and J usage is TRBJ1-5; D not resolved. CDR1 and CDR2 from the germline V gene are LNHDA and SQIVND (reference sequence). The CDR3 length is 12 residues. The V end was cut by 5 bases, the J end by 5 bases, with 7 bases between. The CDR3 nucleotides read TGTGCCAGTAGTCCTGGATATCAGCCCCAGCATTTT. It codes for CASSPGYQPQHF.

The J gene is TRBJ2-7, the V gene TRBV10-2, with TRBD2 identical over 15 bases. Per germline, CDR1 WSHSY and CDR2 SAAADI. This CDR3 has 16 residues. The ends lost 5 bases at V and 6 bases at J; junction bases unmatched: 8. In DNA, the CDR3 is TGCGCCAGCAGTCCCGGGACTAGCGGGAGGACCGGCGAGCAGTACTTC. Encoded protein: CASSPGTSGRTGEQYF.

This rearrangement joins TRBV19 to TRBJ1-5; D uncertain. Trimming removed 3 bases from V and 4 bases from J, with 10 bases in between. Germline V gene sequence: CDR1 LNHDA, CDR2 SQIVND (reference sequence). The CDR3 covers 14 residues. The CDR3 here is CASSMGNRNQPQHF. The CDR3 DNA is TGTGCCAGTAGTATGGGGAACAGAAATCAGCCCCAGCATTTT. The full variable domain, completed using reference TRBV19 and TRBJ1-5, is DGGITQSPKYLFRKEGQNVTLSCEQNLNHDAMYWYRQDPGQGLRLIYYSQIVNDFQKGDIAEGYSVSREKKESFPLTVTSAQKNPTAFYLCASSMGNRNQPQHFGDGTRLSIL.

This clone has a handful of counts. The chain combines TRBV7-3 with TRBJ1-2, with 7 bases aligning to TRBD1. Germline values: CDR1 SGHTA, CDR2 FQGTGA. The length of the CDR3 is 15 residues. Trimming took 5 bases from V and 4 from J; bases not matched to a gene: 10. CDR3 sequence reads: CASSPEPGTAYGYTF. For the CDR3, the DNA is TGTGCCAGCAGCCCAGAACCCGGGACAGCCTATGGCTACACCTTC.

This rearrangement joins TRBV6-1 to TRBJ2-3; TRBD2 agrees at 10 bases. CDR3 length: 16 residues. V lost 2 bases to trimming and J lost 5 bases; unmatched junction nucleotides: 7. Germline CDR1 reads MNHNS; CDR2 reads SASEGT. This chain's CDR3 is CASSEFLAGELDTQYF. The DNA for the CDR3 is TGTGCCAGCAGTGAATTCCTAGCGGGAGAATTAGATACGCAGTATTTT.

The V gene is TRBV7-1, the J gene TRBJ2-7; D is possibly TRBD2 (5 bases). TRBV7-1 is filed as an ORF, its function uncertain. V shed 5 bases and J shed 6 bases, with 14 bases lying between them. CDR3 length equals 13 residues. This chain's CDR3 is CASSLEGRSEQYF. CDR3 nucleotides: TGTGCCAGCAGCCTGGAAGGGAGATCCGAGCAGTACTTC.

This chain uses TRBV19 with TRBJ2-2, with D perhaps matching TRBD1 or TRBD2 (5 bases each). Germline V gene lookup returns CDR1 LNHDA and CDR2 SQIVND (reference sequence). Trimming cost V 6 bases and J 7 bases, with 18 bases left between them. This CDR3 is 15 amino acids long. In DNA form, the CDR3 reads TGTGCCAGTAGGACTGGACTTGGGGCTAGCGGGGAGCTGTTTTTT. It yields the protein CASRTGLGASGELFF.

This sequence joins TRBV5-6 and TRBJ2-7, with 9 bases lining up with TRBD1. The CDR3 is 14 amino acids. Germline CDR1 SGHDT, CDR2 YYEEEE. The V and J ends lost 4 bases and 1 base, in that order; junction bases with no gene match: 3. CDR3 protein: CASSPGTGSYEQYF. CDR3 in DNA: TGTGCCAGCAGCCCCGGGACAGGGTCCTACGAGCAGTACTTC.

The chain has TRBV4-1 and TRBJ1-5; TRBD1 matches at 10 bases. Per germline, CDR1 MGHRA and CDR2 YSYEKL. The CDR3 runs 15 residues. V lost 4 bases, J lost 7 bases, and 7 bases stayed unmatched. CDR3 DNA sequence: TGCGCCAGCAGCCCCGGACAGGGGGTGGTCCAGCCCCAGCATTTT. Translated: CASSPGQGVVQPQHF.

The rearrangement uses TRBV30 and TRBJ2-3, with no clear D. V lost 2 bases and J lost 6, with 9 bases in between. This CDR3 has 12 residues. Germline assignment: CDR1 GTSNPN and CDR2 SVGIG (reference sequence). CDR3 bases: TGTGCCTGGAGTTGGATGGGGGATACGCAGTATTTT. This sequence encodes CAWSWMGDTQYF.

V and J are TRBV6-5 and TRBJ1-5, with TRBD1 matching 8 bases. Germline values: CDR1 MNHEY, CDR2 SVGAGI. The J segment lost 6 bases and the V segment lost 4 bases, leaving 8 bases of the junction unmatched. The CDR3 runs 15 residues. The CDR3 DNA follows: TGTGCCAGCAGTTTCGGACAGGGAGAGACTCAGCCCCAGCATTTT. Amino acid sequence: CASSFGQGETQPQHF.

V is TRBV19 and J is TRBJ2-5; the match to TRBD1 covers 7 bases. CDR3 size: 15 residues. V was pared by 4 bases and J by 1 base, with 6 bases of the junction left unmatched. Germline V lookup: CDR1 LNHDA, CDR2 SQIVND (reference sequence). CDR3 in amino acids: CASSTIGTAQETQYF. DNA for the CDR3: TGTGCCAGTAGTACCATCGGGACAGCCCAAGAGACCCAGTACTTC.

This clone is termed medium-sized. The rearrangement uses TRBV4-2 and TRBJ2-3, with a possible D match to TRBD1 (6 bases). V shed 5 bases and J shed 1 base, with 19 bases lying between them. The CDR3 totals 17 residues. Germline CDR1 LGHNA, CDR2 YNFKEQ. The CDR3 sequence is CASSGQTPGQRTDTQYF. In DNA form, the CDR3 reads TGTGCCAGCAGCGGCCAAACTCCGGGACAACGCACAGATACGCAGTATTTT.

In its sample, this clone was seen a few times. The rearrangement links TRBV19 to TRBJ1-1; 9 bases are shared with TRBD1. The CDR3 covers 14 residues. CDR1 is LNHDA and CDR2 is SQIVND in the germline V gene (reference sequence). The V and J ends lost 6 bases and 7 bases, in that order; junction bases with no gene match: 9. The CDR3 here is CASSPRQGVSEAFF. The CDR3 nucleotides read TGTGCCAGTAGCCCTCGACAGGGGGTAAGTGAAGCTTTCTTT.

The rearrangement links TRBV5-6 to TRBJ2-5; the match to TRBD2 covers 8 bases. CDR3 size: 15 residues. In germline, CDR1 is SGHDT, CDR2 YYEEEE. After removal of 0 bases from V and 5 bases from J, the junction contained 6 bases not matched to a gene. CDR3 sequence: CASSLAGLADETQYF. DNA for the CDR3: TGTGCCAGCAGCTTGGCCGGACTAGCTGATGAGACCCAGTACTTC.

This clone occurred once. The chain combines TRBV27 with TRBJ1-5; TRBD1 aligns across 7 bases. Germline assignment: CDR1 MNHEY and CDR2 SMNVEV (reference sequence). The CDR3 runs to 15 residues. Germline trimming cut 3 bases from V and 1 base from J; bases unmatched to any gene: 3. CDR3 sequence reads: CASSFRGISNQPQHF. The CDR3 DNA reads TGTGCCAGCAGTTTCAGGGGGATCAGCAATCAGCCCCAGCATTTT.

Written as DNA, the CDR3 is TGCGCCAGCAGCTTCTTGCTAGCGGGAGGCCCGAGCTCCTACAATGAGCAGTTCTTC. It yields the protein CASSFLLAGGPSSYNEQFF. This chain links TRBV5-1 with TRBJ2-1, with TRBD2 identical over 11 bases. V lost 2 bases, J lost 0 bases, and 10 bases stayed unmatched. This CDR3 has 19 residues. Germline CDR1 and CDR2: SGHRS and YFSETQ.

The CDR3: CASSLGKGTEAFF. CDR3 DNA sequence: TGTGCCAGCAGTCTAGGGAAGGGCACTGAAGCTTTCTTT. The gene calls are TRBV28 and TRBJ1-1; D remains unclear. The germline V gene has CDR1 MDHEN and CDR2 SYDVKM. CDR3 length equals 13 residues. V dropped 5 bases and J dropped 4 bases, with 11 bases sitting between them.

V is TRBV5-1 and J is TRBJ2-7; 8 bases are a match to TRBD1. This CDR3 spans 13 amino acids. Unmatched junction bases numbered 2, after V lost 4 bases and J lost 2 bases. Germline CDR1 is SGHRS and CDR2 is YFSETQ. The CDR3 sequence is CASSQGQAYEQYF. For the CDR3, the DNA is TGCGCCAGCAGCCAGGGACAGGCCTACGAGCAGTACTTC.